This note documents a single T cell receptor beta chain sequence. RNA transcripts provided the source from which TCR beta CDR3 regions were amplified. Researchers ran a first-round RT-PCR on the TCR CDR3 using the HTBI primer set. TCRdb processed the multiplex PCR reads anew with MiXCR; each CDR3 protein has one entry. The repertoire holds hundreds of thousands of distinct CDR3 sequences, with approximately 20% as singletons. Ophthalmopathy cases met thresholds of Clinical Activity Score at least 3, NOSPECS grade at least 4 and duration under 3 months. Investigators excluded patients with uncontrolled infection, other autoimmune disease, pregnancy or lactation. Used for diagnoses were clinical symptoms, serum thyroxine and TRAb, thyroid ultrasound and orbital computed tomography. This record belongs to a study of T cells in Graves' hyperthyroidism and ophthalmopathy. About the research overall: Once the initial diagnosis was made, peripheral blood was obtained before any treatment.

This CDR3 has 17 amino acids. Germline-derived CDR1 and CDR2 are SNHLY and FYNNEI. Losses at the gene ends were 8 bases for V and 8 bases for J; bases not matched to a gene: 14. Material for sequencing was blood. This clonotype was sampled from a man aged 35-49 years with Graves' ophthalmopathy. The rearrangement uses TRBV2 and TRBJ2-1; TRBD2 matches 14 bases. CDR3 protein: CASGRSGTSGRGHEQFF. The DNA of the CDR3 is TGTGCCAGCGGCCGCAGCGGGACTAGCGGGAGAGGGCATGAGCAGTTCTTC.